The clone carrying this T cell receptor (beta chain) has at least ten counts. Its cognate antigen is unknown. Each diagnosis drew on symptoms, thyroxine, TRAb, thyroid ultrasound and orbital computed tomography findings. The CDR3 regions of TCR beta were amplified from RNA transcripts. RT-PCR in the first round (using the HTBI primer set) targeted the TCR CDR3. In TCRdb, the multiplex PCR reads were re-called with MiXCR into one record per CDR3 protein. In the table there are 350,000 or so distinct CDR3 sequences, around a sixth of which are singletons. The data derive from a study of T cells in Graves' hyperthyroidism and ophthalmopathy. At the level of the study: Peripheral blood was drawn at first diagnosis, prior to all treatment.

CDR3 size: 15 residues. Germline V lookup: CDR1 LGHDT, CDR2 YNNKEL (reference sequence). V was shortened by 4 bases and J by 3 bases, with 16 bases between the two germline ends. Study outcomes and limitations: Among thyroid clonotypes expanded above 0.001, most also appeared in blood.

This sequence joins TRBV3-1 and TRBJ2-7, with D perhaps TRBD2 (6 bases). Sequencing used blood. This sequence was found in a woman aged 40-49 years with Graves' ophthalmopathy. This CDR3 is CASSRTSLFDYEQYF. CDR3 coding DNA: TGTGCCAGCAGCCGAACTAGCCTTTTCGACTACGAGCAGTACTTC.